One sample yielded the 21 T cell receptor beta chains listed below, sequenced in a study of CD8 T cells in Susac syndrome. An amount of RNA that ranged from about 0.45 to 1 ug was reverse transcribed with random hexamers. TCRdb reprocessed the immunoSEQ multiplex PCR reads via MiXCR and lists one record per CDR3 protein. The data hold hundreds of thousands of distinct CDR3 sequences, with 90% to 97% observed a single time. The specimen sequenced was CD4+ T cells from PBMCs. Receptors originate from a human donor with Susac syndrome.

The CDR3 reads CSVELLEITDTQYF. The CDR3 nucleotides are TGCAGCGTTGAACTCCTCGAGATCACAGATACGCAGTATTTT. The chain links TRBV29-1 to TRBJ2-3; D is undetermined. This CDR3 is built from 14 residues. The V gene's germline CDR1 is SQVTM and CDR2 ANQGSEA. The V end lost 2 bases, the J end lost 2 bases, and 11 bases lay between the germline ends.

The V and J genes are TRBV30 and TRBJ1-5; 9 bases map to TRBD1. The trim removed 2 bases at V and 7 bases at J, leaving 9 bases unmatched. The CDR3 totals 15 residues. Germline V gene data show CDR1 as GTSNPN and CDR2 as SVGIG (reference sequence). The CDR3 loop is CAWSYGTGKWQPQHF. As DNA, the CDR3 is TGTGCCTGGAGTTACGGGACAGGGAAATGGCAGCCCCAGCATTTT.

CDR3 loop: CASSSQTRTYNEQFF. The CDR3 DNA reads as TGTGCCAGCAGCTCCCAGACTCGAACCTACAATGAGCAGTTCTTC. The gene calls are TRBV9 and TRBJ2-1, with no clear D. Germline CDR1 SGDLS, CDR2 YYNGEE. This CDR3 comprises 15 residues. Between the trimmed V and J ends, which lost 4 bases and 2 bases, there was a span of 13 bases.

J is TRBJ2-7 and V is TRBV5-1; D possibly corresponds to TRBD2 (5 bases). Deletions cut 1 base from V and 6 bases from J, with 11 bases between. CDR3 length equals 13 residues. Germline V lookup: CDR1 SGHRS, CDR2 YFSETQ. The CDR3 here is CASSLFPGGEQYF. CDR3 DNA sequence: TGCGCCAGCAGCTTGTTCCCCGGAGGCGAGCAGTACTTC.

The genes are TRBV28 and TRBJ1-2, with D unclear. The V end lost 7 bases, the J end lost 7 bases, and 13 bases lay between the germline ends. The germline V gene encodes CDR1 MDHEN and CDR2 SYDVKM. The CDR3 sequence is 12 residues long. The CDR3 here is CASTPQSGGYTF. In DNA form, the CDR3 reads TGTGCCAGCACCCCACAATCGGGTGGCTACACCTTC.

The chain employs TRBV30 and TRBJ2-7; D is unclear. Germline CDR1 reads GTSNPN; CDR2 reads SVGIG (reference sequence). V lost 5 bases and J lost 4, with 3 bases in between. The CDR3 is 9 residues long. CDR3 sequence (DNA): TGTGCCTGGCGTTACGAGCAGTACTTC. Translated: CAWRYEQYF.

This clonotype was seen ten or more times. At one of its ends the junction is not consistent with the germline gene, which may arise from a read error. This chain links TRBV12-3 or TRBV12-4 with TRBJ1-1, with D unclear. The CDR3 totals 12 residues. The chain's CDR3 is CASSLGNTEAFF. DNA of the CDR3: TGTGCCAGCAGCTTAGGGAACACTGAAGCTTTCTTT.

CDR3 loop: CSATASTGNTEAFF. CDR3 sequence (DNA): TGCAGTGCTACAGCTTCGACAGGAAACACTGAAGCTTTCTTT. The chain is built from TRBV20-1 and TRBJ1-1; a weak D match, TRBD1 (6 bases). Trimming pared 4 bases from V and 2 bases from J, leaving 14 bases between. The germline CDR1 and CDR2 sequences are DFQATT and SNEGSKA (reference sequence). The CDR3 is made up of 14 amino acids.

The CDR3 sequence: CSVRLSSGNTIYF. The CDR3, as DNA: TGCAGTGTCAGATTGAGCTCTGGAAACACCATATATTTT. The rearrangement uses TRBV20-1 and TRBJ1-3; D is unclear. This CDR3 region has 13 residues. Trimming cost V 7 bases and J 0 bases, with 10 bases left between them. The germline V gene encodes CDR1 DFQATT and CDR2 SNEGSKA (reference sequence).

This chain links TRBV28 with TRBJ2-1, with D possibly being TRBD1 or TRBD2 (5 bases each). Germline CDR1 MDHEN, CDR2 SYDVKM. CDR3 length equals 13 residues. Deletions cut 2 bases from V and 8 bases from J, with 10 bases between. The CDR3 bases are TGTGCCAGCAGTTTAAGTGGGGGAGATGAGCAGTTCTTC. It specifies CASSLSGGDEQFF.

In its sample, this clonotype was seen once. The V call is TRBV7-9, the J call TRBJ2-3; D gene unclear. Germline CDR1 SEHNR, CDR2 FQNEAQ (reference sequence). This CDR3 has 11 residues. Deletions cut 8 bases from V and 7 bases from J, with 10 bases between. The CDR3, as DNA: TGTGCCAGCGCCGATCGTAATACGCAGTATTTT. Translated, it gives CASADRNTQYF.

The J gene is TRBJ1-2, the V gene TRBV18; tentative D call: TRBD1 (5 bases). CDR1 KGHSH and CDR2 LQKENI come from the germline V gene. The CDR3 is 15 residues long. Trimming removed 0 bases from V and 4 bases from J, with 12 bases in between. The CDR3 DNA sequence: TGTGCCAGCTCACCACCACTCGGGACGGTCTATGGCTACACCTTC. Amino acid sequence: CASSPPLGTVYGYTF.

CDR3 loop: CSASHRGRSSYEQYF. CDR3 in DNA: TGCAGTGCTTCGCACAGGGGGCGAAGTTCCTACGAGCAGTACTTC. The chain recombines TRBV20-1 with TRBJ2-7; 9 nucleotides align to TRBD1. Losses at the gene ends were 5 bases for V and 1 base for J; bases not matched to a gene: 9. Germline CDR1 reads DFQATT; CDR2 reads SNEGSKA (reference sequence). The CDR3 sequence is 15 residues long.

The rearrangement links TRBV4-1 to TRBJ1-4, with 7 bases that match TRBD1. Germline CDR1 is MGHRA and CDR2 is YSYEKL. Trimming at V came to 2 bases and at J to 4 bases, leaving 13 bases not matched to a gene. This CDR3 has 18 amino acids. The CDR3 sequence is CASSQMGQGGIFNEKLFF. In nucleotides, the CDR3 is TGCGCCAGCAGCCAAATGGGTCAGGGGGGGATCTTTAATGAAAAACTGTTTTTT.

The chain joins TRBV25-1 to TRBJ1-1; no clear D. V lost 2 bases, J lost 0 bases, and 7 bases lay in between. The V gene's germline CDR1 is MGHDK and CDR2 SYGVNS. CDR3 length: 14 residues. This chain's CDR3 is CASSELGLNTEAFF. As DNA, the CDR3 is TGTGCCAGCAGTGAACTGGGTTTGAACACTGAAGCTTTCTTT.

The CDR3 protein is CAWSVRGTPSNQPQHF. For the CDR3, the DNA is TGTGCCTGGAGTGTACGTGGGACACCAAGCAATCAGCCCCAGCATTTT. This chain links TRBV30 with TRBJ1-5; possible D gene TRBD1, 6 bases. V dropped 0 bases and J dropped 1 base, with 13 bases sitting between them. Germline V gives CDR1 GTSNPN, CDR2 SVGIG (reference sequence). The length of the CDR3 is 16 residues.

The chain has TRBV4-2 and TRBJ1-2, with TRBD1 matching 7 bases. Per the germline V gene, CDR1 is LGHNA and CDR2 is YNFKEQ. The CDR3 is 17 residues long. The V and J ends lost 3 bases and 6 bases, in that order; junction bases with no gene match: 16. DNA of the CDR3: TGTGCCAGCAGCCAGTCCCCTAGGGACAGCGAGCGGAATGGCTACACCTTC. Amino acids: CASSQSPRDSERNGYTF.

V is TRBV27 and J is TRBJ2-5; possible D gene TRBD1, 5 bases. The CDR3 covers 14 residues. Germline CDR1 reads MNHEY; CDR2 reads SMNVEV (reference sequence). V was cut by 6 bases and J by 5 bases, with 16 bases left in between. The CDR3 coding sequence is TGTGCCAGCAGCTTACCAGTGGGGCCTGAGACCCAGTACTTC. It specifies CASSLPVGPETQYF.

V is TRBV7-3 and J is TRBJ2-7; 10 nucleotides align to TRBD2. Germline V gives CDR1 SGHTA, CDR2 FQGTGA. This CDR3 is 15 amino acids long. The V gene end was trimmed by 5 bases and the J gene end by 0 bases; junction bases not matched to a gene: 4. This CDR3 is CASSPSGSASYEQYF. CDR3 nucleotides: TGTGCCAGCAGCCCTAGCGGGAGCGCCTCCTACGAGCAGTACTTC.

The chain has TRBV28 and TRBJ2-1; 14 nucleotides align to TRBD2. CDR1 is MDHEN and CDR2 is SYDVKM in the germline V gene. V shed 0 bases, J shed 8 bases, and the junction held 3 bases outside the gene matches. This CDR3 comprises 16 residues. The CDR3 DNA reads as TGTGCCAGCAGTTTATGGGGGACTAGCGGGAGTTATGAGCAGTTCTTC. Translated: CASSLWGTSGSYEQFF.

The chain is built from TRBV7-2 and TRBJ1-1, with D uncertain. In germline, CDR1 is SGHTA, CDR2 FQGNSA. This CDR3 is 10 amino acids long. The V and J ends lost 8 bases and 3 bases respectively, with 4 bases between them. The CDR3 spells CASPDTEAFF. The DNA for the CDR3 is TGTGCCAGCCCGGACACTGAAGCTTTCTTT. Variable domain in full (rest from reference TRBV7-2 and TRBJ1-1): GAGVSQSPSNKVTEKGKDVELRCDPISGHTALYWYRQSLGQGLEFLIYFQGNSAPDKSGLPSDRFSAERTGGSVSTLTIQRTQQEDSAVYLCASPDTEAFFGQGTRLTVV.